This T cell receptor beta chain was identified during a study of beta chain features in type 1 diabetes. The study, taken as a whole, reports: The naive, central memory and Treg TCRB repertoires of patients appeared to be more similar to one another than those of healthy donors. A moderate, significant TCRB CDR3 shortening appeared in type 1 diabetes across four CD4+ subsets.

There are a few counts of this clone. Its antigen remains unidentified. V was clipped by 5 bases and J by 4 bases; unmatched bases: 10. The CDR3 spans 16 residues. The V gene's germline CDR1 is LNHDA and CDR2 SQIVND (reference sequence). The whole isolated RNA underwent reverse transcription, so sequencing captured expressed TCRB transcripts. Clones were sequenced by immunoSEQ multiplex PCR, and TCRdb holds only the in-frame ones, with some missing. The sample lists 200,000 to 250,000 clones, 13% to 15% occurring once. Sequenced sample: naive CD4+ T cells from blood. The sequence derives from a middle-aged woman in good health. The chain uses TRBV19 and TRBJ2-1, with TRBD1 matching over 8 bases. This CDR3 is CASSGQGQLSYNEQFF. The CDR3 coding sequence is TGTGCCAGTAGTGGACAGGGTCAACTCTCATACAATGAGCAGTTCTTC.